Given below is one T cell receptor beta chain in context. These data originate in a study of control samples from healthy donors and cancer patients. Per germline, CDR1 SQVTM and CDR2 ANQGSEA. The length of the CDR3 is 16 residues. Trimming removed 6 bases from V and 7 bases from J, with 28 bases in between. Repertoires were generated with immunoSEQ multiplex PCR, while TCRdb's copy carries only in-frame clones and drops some. The table lists 88,000 or so clones, just under 95% of them singletons, with approximately 4.8% in the top ten. The clonotype was recovered from a woman under 30 in good health. This chain joins TRBV29-1 and TRBJ2-7; maybe TRBD1 (6 bases). The sequencing input was blood. Here the CDR3 DNA reads TGCAGCGTGGCGGAGGACAGCCGATTACACCCGAGAGAGCAGTACTTC. Amino acid sequence: CSVAEDSRLHPREQYF.